This T cell receptor beta chain was retrieved from a study of blood T cell repertoires in COVID-19. The CDR3 has 14 amino acids. Germline loops: CDR1 GTSNPN, CDR2 SVGIG (reference sequence). V shed 4 bases and J 8 bases; nucleotides not matched to a gene: 12. TCRdb's copy holds only in-frame clones and misses some; the assay was immunoSEQ multiplex PCR. The sample has a few hundred thousand clones, around 87% seen once. The rearrangement uses TRBV30 and TRBJ1-1; 8 nucleotides match TRBD1. This TCR was sampled from a man in his thirties or forties who had recovered from COVID-19. Sequencing input: PBMCs or T cells enriched from blood (not recorded which). In DNA, the CDR3 is TGTGCCTGGAACCCCCTCAGGGGGCTAGGGGAAGCTTTCTTT. Translating it yields CAWNPLRGLGEAFF.